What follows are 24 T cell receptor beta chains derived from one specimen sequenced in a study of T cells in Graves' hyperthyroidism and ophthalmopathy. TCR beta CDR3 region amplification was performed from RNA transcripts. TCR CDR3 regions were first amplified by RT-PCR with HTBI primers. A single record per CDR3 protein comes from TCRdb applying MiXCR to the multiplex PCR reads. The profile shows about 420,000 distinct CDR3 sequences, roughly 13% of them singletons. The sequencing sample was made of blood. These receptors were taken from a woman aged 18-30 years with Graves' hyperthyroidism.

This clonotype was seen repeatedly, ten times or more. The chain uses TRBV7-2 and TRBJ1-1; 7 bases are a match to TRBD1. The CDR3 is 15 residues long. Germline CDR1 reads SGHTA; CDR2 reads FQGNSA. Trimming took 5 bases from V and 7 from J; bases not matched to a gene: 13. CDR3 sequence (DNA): TGTGCCAGCAGCGCGAGGACAGGTGGACGCGGTGAAGCTTTCTTT. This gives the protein CASSARTGGRGEAFF.

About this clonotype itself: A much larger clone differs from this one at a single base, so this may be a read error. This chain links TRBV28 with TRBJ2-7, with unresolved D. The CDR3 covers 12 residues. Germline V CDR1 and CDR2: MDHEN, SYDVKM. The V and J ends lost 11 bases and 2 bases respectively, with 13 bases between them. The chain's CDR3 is CAPPQVAYEQYF. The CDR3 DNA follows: TGTGCCCCCCCCCAAGTGGCCTACGAGCAGTACTTC.

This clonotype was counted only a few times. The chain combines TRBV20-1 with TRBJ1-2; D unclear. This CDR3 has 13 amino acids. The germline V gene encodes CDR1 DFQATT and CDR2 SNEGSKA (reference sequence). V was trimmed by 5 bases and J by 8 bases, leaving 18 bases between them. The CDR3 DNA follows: TGCAGTGCTCCTAGGAAGGTTTCGGAAGGCTACACCTTC. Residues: CSAPRKVSEGYTF.

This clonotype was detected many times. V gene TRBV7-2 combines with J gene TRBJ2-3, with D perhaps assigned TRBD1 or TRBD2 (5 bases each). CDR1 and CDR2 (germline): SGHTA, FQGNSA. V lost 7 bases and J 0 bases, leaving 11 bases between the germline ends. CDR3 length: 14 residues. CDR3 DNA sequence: TGTGCCAGCACCTGGGGACCTAGCACAGATACGCAGTATTTT. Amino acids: CASTWGPSTDTQYF. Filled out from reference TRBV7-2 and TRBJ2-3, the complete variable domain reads GAGVSQSPSNKVTEKGKDVELRCDPISGHTALYWYRQSLGQGLEFLIYFQGNSAPDKSGLPSDRFSAERTGGSVSTLTIQRTQQEDSAVYLCASTWGPSTDTQYFGPGTRLTVL.

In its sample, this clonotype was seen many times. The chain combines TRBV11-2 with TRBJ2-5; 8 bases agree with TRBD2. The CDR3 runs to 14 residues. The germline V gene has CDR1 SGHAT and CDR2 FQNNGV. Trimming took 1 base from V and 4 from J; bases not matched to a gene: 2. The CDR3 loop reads CASSLATSAETQYF. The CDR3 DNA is TGTGCCAGCAGCTTAGCGACTAGCGCAGAGACCCAGTACTTC.

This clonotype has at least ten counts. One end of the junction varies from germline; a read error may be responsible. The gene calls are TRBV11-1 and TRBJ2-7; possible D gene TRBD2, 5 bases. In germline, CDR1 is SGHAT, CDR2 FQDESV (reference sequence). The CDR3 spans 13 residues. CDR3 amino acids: CASGLGRGYEQYF. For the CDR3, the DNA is TGTGCCAGCGGCTTAGGACGGGGATACGAGCAGTACTTC.

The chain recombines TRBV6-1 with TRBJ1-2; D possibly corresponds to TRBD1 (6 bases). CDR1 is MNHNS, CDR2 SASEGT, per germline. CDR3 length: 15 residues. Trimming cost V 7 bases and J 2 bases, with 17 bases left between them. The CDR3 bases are TGTGCCAGCACCTCGGGACACGGTCAAAACTATGGCTACACCTTC. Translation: CASTSGHGQNYGYTF.

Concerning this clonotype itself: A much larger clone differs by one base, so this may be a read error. The CDR3 region is CASSDDARVSNYGYIF. The CDR3, as DNA: TGTGCCAGCAGTGACGATGCTCGAGTGTCTAACTATGGCTACATCTTC. The chain links TRBV6-2 or TRBV6-3 to TRBJ1-2; D unresolved. This CDR3 region has 16 residues. The germline V gene encodes CDR1 MNHEY and CDR2 SVGEGT.

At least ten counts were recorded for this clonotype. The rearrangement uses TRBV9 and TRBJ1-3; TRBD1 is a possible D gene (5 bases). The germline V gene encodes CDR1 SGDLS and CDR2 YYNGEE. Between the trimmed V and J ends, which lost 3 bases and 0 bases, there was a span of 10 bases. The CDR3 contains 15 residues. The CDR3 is CASSADSYSGNTIYF. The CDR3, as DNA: TGTGCCAGCAGCGCAGACAGCTACTCTGGAAACACCATATATTTT. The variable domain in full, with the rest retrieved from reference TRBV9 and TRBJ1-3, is DSGVTQTPKHLITATGQRVTLRCSPRSGDLSVYWYQQSLDQGLQFLIQYYNGEERAKGNILERFSAQQFPDLHSELNLSSLELGDSALYFCASSADSYSGNTIYFGEGSWLTVV.

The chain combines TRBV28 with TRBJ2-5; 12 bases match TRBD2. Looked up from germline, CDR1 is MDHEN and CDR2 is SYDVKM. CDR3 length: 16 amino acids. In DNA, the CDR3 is TGTGCTGCGGGGGCATGGGCGCTAGCGGGAGGGGAGACCCAGTACTTC. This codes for CAAGAWALAGGETQYF.

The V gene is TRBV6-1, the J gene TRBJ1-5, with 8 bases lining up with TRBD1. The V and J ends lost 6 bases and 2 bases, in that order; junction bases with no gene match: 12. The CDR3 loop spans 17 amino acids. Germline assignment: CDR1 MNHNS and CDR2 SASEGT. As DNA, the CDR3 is TGTGCCAGCAGAATCGAAGACAGGGGAGCGGGCAATCAGCCCCAGCATTTT. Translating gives CASRIEDRGAGNQPQHF.

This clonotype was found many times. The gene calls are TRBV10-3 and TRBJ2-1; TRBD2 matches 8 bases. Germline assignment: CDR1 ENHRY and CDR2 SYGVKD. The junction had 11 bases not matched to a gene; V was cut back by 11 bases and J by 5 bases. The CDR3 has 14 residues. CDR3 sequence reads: CAHQAGVLDNEQFF. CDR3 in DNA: TGTGCCCATCAAGCGGGAGTCTTGGACAATGAGCAGTTCTTC.

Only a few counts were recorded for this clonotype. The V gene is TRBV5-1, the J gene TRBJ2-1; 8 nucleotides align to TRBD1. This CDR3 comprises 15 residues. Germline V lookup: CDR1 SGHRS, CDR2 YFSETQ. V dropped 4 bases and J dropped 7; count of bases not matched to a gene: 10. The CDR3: CASSDWTGKGNEQFF. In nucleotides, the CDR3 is TGCGCCAGCAGCGACTGGACAGGGAAAGGTAATGAGCAGTTCTTC.

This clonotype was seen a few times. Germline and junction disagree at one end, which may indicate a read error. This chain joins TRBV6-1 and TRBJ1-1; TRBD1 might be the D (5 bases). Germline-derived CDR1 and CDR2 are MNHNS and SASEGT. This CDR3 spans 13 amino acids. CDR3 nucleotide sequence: TGTGCCAGCAGGGAAGCAGGGACCACTGAAGCTTTCTTT. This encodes CASREAGTTEAFF.

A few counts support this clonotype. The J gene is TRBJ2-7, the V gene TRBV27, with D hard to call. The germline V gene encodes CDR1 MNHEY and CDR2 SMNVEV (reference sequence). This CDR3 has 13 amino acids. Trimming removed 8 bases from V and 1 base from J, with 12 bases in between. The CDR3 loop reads CASSQPDSYEQYF. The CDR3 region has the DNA TGTGCCAGCTCCCAGCCAGATTCCTACGAGCAGTACTTC.

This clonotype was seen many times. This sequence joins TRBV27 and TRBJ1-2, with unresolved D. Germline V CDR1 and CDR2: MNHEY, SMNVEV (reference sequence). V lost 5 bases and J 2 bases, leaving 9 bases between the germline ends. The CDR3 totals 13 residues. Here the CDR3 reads CASSRRQNYGYTF. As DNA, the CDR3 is TGTGCCAGCAGTAGGCGGCAGAACTATGGCTACACCTTC.

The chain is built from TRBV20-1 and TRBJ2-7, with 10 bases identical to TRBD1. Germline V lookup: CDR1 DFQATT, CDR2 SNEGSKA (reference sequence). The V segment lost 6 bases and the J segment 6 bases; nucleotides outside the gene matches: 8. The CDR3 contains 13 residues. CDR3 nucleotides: TGCAGTGCACCGGGACAGGGGTATCTCGAGCAGTACTTC. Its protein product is CSAPGQGYLEQYF.

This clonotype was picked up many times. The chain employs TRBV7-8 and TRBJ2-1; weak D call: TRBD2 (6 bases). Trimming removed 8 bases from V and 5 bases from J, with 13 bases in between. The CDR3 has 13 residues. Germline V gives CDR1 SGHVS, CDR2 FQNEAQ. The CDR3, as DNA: TGTGCCAGCCTGGGGGACTCAGACAATGAGCAGTTCTTC. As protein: CASLGDSDNEQFF. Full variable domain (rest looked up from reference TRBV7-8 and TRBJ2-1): GAGVSQSPRYKVAKRGQDVALRCDPISGHVSLFWYQQALGQGPEFLTYFQNEAQLDKSGLPSDRFFAERPEGSVSTLKIQRTQQEDSAVYLCASLGDSDNEQFFGPGTRLTVL.

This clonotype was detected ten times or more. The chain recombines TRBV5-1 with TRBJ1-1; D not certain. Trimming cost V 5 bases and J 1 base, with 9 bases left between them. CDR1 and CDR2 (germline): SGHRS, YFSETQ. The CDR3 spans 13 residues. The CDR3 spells CASSAPGNTEAFF. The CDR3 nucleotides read TGCGCCAGCAGTGCCCCGGGGAACACTGAAGCTTTCTTT.

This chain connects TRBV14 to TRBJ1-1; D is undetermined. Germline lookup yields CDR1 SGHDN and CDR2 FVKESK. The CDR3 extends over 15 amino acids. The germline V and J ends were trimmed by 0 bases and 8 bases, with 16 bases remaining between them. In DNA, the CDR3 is TGTGCCAGCAGCCAAGATTGGAGAGGAGGCGCGGAAGCTTTCTTT. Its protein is CASSQDWRGGAEAFF.

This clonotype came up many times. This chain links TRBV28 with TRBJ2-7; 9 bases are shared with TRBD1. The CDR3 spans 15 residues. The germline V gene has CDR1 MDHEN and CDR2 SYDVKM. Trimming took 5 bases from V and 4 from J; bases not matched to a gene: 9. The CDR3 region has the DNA TGTGCCAGCAGTCGTCGACAGGGGGTCAGGTACGAGCAGTACTTC. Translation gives CASSRRQGVRYEQYF.

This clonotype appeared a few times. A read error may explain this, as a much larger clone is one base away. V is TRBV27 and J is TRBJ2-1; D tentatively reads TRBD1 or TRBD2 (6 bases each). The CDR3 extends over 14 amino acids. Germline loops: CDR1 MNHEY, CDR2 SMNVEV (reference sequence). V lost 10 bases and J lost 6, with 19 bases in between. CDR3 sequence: CANSPWGASNEQFF. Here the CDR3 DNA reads TGTGCCAACAGCCCTTGGGGGGCATCCAATGAGCAGTTCTTC.

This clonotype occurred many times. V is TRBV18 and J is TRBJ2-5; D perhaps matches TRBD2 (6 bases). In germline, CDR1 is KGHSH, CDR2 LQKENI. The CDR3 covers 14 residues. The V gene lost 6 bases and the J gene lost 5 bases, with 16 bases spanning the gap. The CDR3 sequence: CASSRSSGGETQYF. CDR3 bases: TGTGCCAGCTCCCGGTCGTCAGGAGGGGAGACCCAGTACTTC.

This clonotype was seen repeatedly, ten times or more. The CDR3 DNA is TGCAGTGCGGATACAGGGACCCCTCCGCCCCAGCATTTT. It translates to CSADTGTPPPQHF. The chain uses TRBV20-1 and TRBJ1-5; tentative D call: TRBD1 (6 bases). Looked up from germline, CDR1 is DFQATT and CDR2 is SNEGSKA (reference sequence). The ends were cut back, 6 bases at V and 9 bases at J, with 18 bases in the middle. The CDR3 sequence is 13 residues long.